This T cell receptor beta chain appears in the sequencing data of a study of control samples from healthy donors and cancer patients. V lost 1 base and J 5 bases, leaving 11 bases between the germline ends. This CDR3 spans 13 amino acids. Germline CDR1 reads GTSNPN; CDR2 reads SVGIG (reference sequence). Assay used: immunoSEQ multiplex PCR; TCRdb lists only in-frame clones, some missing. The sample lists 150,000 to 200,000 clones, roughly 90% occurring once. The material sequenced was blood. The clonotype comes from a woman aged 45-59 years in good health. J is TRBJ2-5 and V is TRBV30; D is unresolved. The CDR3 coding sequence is TGTGCCTGGAGTGAAGCTAGATGGGAGACCCAGTACTTC. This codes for CAWSEARWETQYF.